The next 22 T cell receptor beta chains were all read from a single sample in a study of patients and donors after allogeneic stem cell transplantation. From the RT-PCR reads, TCRdb called clonotypes with MiXCR, one entry per CDR3 protein. The sample lists 410,000 or so distinct CDR3 sequences; 16% were seen once. The sequenced sample consisted of blood, either unsorted or a sorted T cell fraction (not recorded which). All receptors come from a human donor who was either an allogeneic HSCT recipient or a stem cell or donor lymphocyte infusion donor (not recorded which). It is not recorded whose cells these are; they may come from a transplant donor.

The chain carries TRBV5-1 and TRBJ1-1, with D hard to call. V lost 4 bases and J 4 bases, leaving 8 bases between the germline ends. The CDR3 length is 12 residues. From germline, CDR1 is SGHRS and CDR2 YFSETQ. CDR3 amino acids: CASSPPATEAFF. The DNA of the CDR3 is TGCGCCAGCAGCCCGCCGGCCACTGAAGCTTTCTTT.

This clonotype has a handful of counts. CDR3 sequence: CASSHFDRLGEGYTF. The CDR3 region has the DNA TGTGCCAGCAGCCACTTCGACCGGTTGGGCGAGGGCTACACCTTC. The chain links TRBV25-1 to TRBJ1-2, with D unresolved. Germline lookup yields CDR1 MGHDK and CDR2 SYGVNS. This CDR3 has 15 residues. Trimming cost V 6 bases and J 8 bases, with 22 bases left between them.

This clonotype was picked up a small number of times. The chain uses TRBV27 and TRBJ2-1; maybe TRBD2 (6 bases). Germline V lookup: CDR1 MNHEY, CDR2 SMNVEV (reference sequence). V lost 0 bases, J lost 10 bases, and 16 bases lay in between. The CDR3 sequence is 15 residues long. Here the CDR3 DNA reads TGTGCCAGCAGTTTATCCGCGGGATCCGCAAAAGAGCAGTTCTTC. It codes for CASSLSAGSAKEQFF.

The gene calls are TRBV9 and TRBJ1-1; D not certain. Germline lookup yields CDR1 SGDLS and CDR2 YYNGEE. Trimming cost V 0 bases and J 0 bases, with 12 bases left between them. The CDR3 sequence is 16 residues long. The CDR3 sequence is CASSVGLQLLNTEAFF. In DNA form, the CDR3 reads TGTGCCAGCAGCGTAGGTCTGCAGCTATTGAACACTGAAGCTTTCTTT.

This clonotype was observed a handful of times. The chain carries TRBV20-1 and TRBJ2-3; D may be TRBD1 (6 bases). V dropped 2 bases and J dropped 4 bases, with 16 bases sitting between them. The CDR3 runs 15 residues. CDR1 DFQATT and CDR2 SNEGSKA come from the germline V gene (reference sequence). CDR3 sequence (DNA): TGCAGTGCTAGATCCGGGACCCCAGGGGCAGATACGCAGTATTTT. It translates to CSARSGTPGADTQYF.

The gene calls are TRBV20-1 and TRBJ2-5; 10 positions match TRBD2. CDR1 and CDR2 (germline): DFQATT, SNEGSKA (reference sequence). The CDR3 contains 14 residues. V shed 5 bases, J shed 5 bases, and the junction held 8 bases outside the gene matches. CDR3 in amino acids: CSAPRSGGAETQYF. The CDR3 nucleotides are TGCAGTGCTCCCCGAAGCGGGGGGGCCGAGACCCAGTACTTC.

V is TRBV12-3 or TRBV12-4 and J is TRBJ2-1; 10 bases match TRBD2. The CDR3 covers 15 residues. Trimming at V came to 6 bases and at J to 6 bases, leaving 8 bases not matched to a gene. The CDR3 DNA reads as TGTGCCAGCAGCCCGAAGACTAGCGGGTTCAATGAGCAGTTCTTC. It translates to CASSPKTSGFNEQFF.

At least ten counts were recorded for this clonotype. The CDR3: CASSFDRLNSPLHF. The CDR3 DNA reads as TGTGCCAGCAGTTTCGACAGGTTGAATTCACCCCTCCACTTT. This chain links TRBV12-3 or TRBV12-4 with TRBJ1-6, with a weak D call TRBD1 (6 bases). V was pared by 3 bases and J by 7 bases, with 10 bases between. This CDR3 spans 14 amino acids.

This clonotype has a handful of counts. The chain employs TRBV6-5 and TRBJ2-7; TRBD1 matches 7 bases. The junction had 0 bases not matched to a gene; V was cut back by 1 base and J by 6 bases. The germline CDR1 and CDR2 sequences are MNHEY and SVGAGI. The CDR3 sequence is 12 residues long. Written as DNA, the CDR3 is TGTGCCAGCAGTTACTACAGGGGCGAGCAGTACTTC. Its translation: CASSYYRGEQYF.

The chain employs TRBV6-5 and TRBJ2-7; 8 bases match TRBD1. Losses at the gene ends were 4 bases for V and 12 bases for J; bases not matched to a gene: 14. The CDR3 contains 14 residues. The germline V gene has CDR1 MNHEY and CDR2 SVGAGI. Here the CDR3 reads CASSSTGDRPKRYF. The CDR3 DNA follows: TGTGCCAGCAGTTCCACTGGGGACAGGCCCAAGAGGTACTTC.

The J gene is TRBJ1-2, the V gene TRBV30; 7 bases are a match to TRBD1. This CDR3 is built from 13 residues. The germline V gene has CDR1 GTSNPN and CDR2 SVGIG (reference sequence). V lost 3 bases and J lost 8; bases outside the gene matches: 9. In DNA form, the CDR3 reads TGTGCCTGGAGCGCAACAGGGGACCTAGGCTACACCTTC. Translated: CAWSATGDLGYTF. Filled out from reference TRBV30 and TRBJ1-2, the complete variable domain reads SQTIHQWPATLVQPVGSPLSLECTVEGTSNPNLYWYRQAAGRGLQLLFYSVGIGQISSEVPQNLSASRPQDRQFILSSKKLLLSDSGFYLCAWSATGDLGYTFGSGTRLTVV.

This chain connects TRBV7-2 to TRBJ2-2, with D perhaps assigned TRBD1 or TRBD2 (6 bases each). Per the germline V gene, CDR1 is SGHTA and CDR2 is FQGNSA. There are 16 residues in the CDR3. The V and J ends lost 5 bases and 4 bases respectively, with 17 bases between them. CDR3 protein: CASSQGSGEVTGELFF. For the CDR3, the DNA is TGTGCCAGCAGCCAGGGGTCGGGGGAAGTCACCGGGGAGCTGTTTTTT. The full variable domain, completed using reference TRBV7-2 and TRBJ2-2, is GAGVSQSPSNKVTEKGKDVELRCDPISGHTALYWYRQSLGQGLEFLIYFQGNSAPDKSGLPSDRFSAERTGGSVSTLTIQRTQQEDSAVYLCASSQGSGEVTGELFFGEGSRLTVL.

The genes are TRBV6-5 and TRBJ2-3, with D possibly matching TRBD2 (6 bases). The germline V gene has CDR1 MNHEY and CDR2 SVGAGI. V was clipped by 0 bases and J by 9 bases, with 10 bases between them. The length of the CDR3 is 13 residues. DNA of the CDR3: TGTGCCAGCAGTTACTCCCAGGAGGGGACGCAGTATTTT. Its protein product is CASSYSQEGTQYF.

CDR3 DNA: TGTGCCAGCAGCCAAGAGACGGCGAACACTGAAGCTTTCTTT. It specifies CASSQETANTEAFF. This chain uses TRBV4-2 with TRBJ1-1; D gene unclear. The CDR3 runs to 14 residues. V was trimmed by 0 bases and J by 1 base, leaving 6 bases between them. CDR1 LGHNA and CDR2 YNFKEQ come from the germline V gene.

The rearrangement links TRBV7-9 to TRBJ2-3; D unresolved. Germline V gene sequence: CDR1 SEHNR, CDR2 FQNEAQ (reference sequence). The length of the CDR3 is 12 residues. Trimming removed 11 bases from V and 4 bases from J, with 13 bases in between. The CDR3 sequence: CAGSSSSDTQYF. In nucleotides, the CDR3 is TGTGCCGGTTCTAGTAGTTCAGATACGCAGTATTTT.

V and J are TRBV6-2 or TRBV6-3 and TRBJ2-2; the match to TRBD1 covers 8 bases. Germline CDR1 reads MNHEY; CDR2 reads SVGEGT. There are 17 residues in the CDR3. V was clipped by 6 bases and J by 5 bases; unmatched bases: 14. The CDR3 coding sequence is TGTGCCAGCAGCCTGAGCCCCGGACAGGGAAGGACCGGGGAGCTGTTTTTT. Its translation: CASSLSPGQGRTGELFF.

This clonotype was observed a few times. This sequence joins TRBV7-9 and TRBJ2-1, with D perhaps TRBD2 (6 bases). This CDR3 has 16 amino acids. Trimming shortened V by 6 bases and J by 4 bases, and 19 bases separated the two germline ends. The germline CDR1 and CDR2 sequences are SEHNR and FQNEAQ (reference sequence). The DNA for the CDR3 is TGTGCCAGCAGTTTAATAGTGGGGAGCGGGTACAATGAGCAGTTCTTC. Amino acids: CASSLIVGSGYNEQFF.

The chain uses TRBV7-2 and TRBJ2-7; the D gene is possibly TRBD2 (5 bases). The germline V and J ends were trimmed by 6 bases and 3 bases, with 15 bases remaining between them. The CDR3 has 14 residues. Germline CDR1 and CDR2: SGHTA and FQGNSA. The CDR3 is CASRPGPGNYEQYF. The CDR3 nucleotides are TGTGCCAGCAGACCGGGCCCGGGGAACTACGAGCAGTACTTC.

The chain is built from TRBV28 and TRBJ1-2; D is unresolved. CDR3 length equals 15 residues. Germline CDR1 is MDHEN and CDR2 is SYDVKM. V lost 5 bases, J lost 0 bases, and 13 bases lay in between. The CDR3 region has the DNA TGTGCCAGCAGTGGAATCAGGAGAGCTAACTATGGCTACACCTTC. Amino acids: CASSGIRRANYGYTF.

The CDR3 bases are TGTGCCAGCAGCCCAGGGGACAGGGAGACCTCTGGGGCCAACGTCCTGACTTTC. It specifies CASSPGDRETSGANVLTF. The J gene is TRBJ2-6, the V gene TRBV12-3 or TRBV12-4; 9 nucleotides agree with TRBD1. J was trimmed by 0 bases and V by 6 bases; bases with no gene match: 9. CDR3 length: 18 amino acids.

The J gene is TRBJ2-2, the V gene TRBV5-1; maybe TRBD1 (6 bases). The length of the CDR3 is 15 residues. Trimming removed 3 bases from V and 0 bases from J, with 9 bases in between. Germline CDR1 SGHRS, CDR2 YFSETQ. The CDR3 reads CASSWDNSNTGELFF. Written as DNA, the CDR3 is TGCGCCAGCAGCTGGGACAACTCGAACACCGGGGAGCTGTTTTTT.

This clonotype was detected only a few times. The chain uses TRBV24-1 and TRBJ2-3, with a weak D call TRBD2 (6 bases). The CDR3 loop spans 15 amino acids. CDR1 is KGHDR and CDR2 is SFDVKD in the germline V gene. V lost 4 bases and J 6 bases, leaving 16 bases between the germline ends. CDR3 region: CATSDPGRGMDTQYF. The CDR3 DNA reads as TGTGCCACCAGTGACCCCGGTCGGGGGATGGATACGCAGTATTTT.